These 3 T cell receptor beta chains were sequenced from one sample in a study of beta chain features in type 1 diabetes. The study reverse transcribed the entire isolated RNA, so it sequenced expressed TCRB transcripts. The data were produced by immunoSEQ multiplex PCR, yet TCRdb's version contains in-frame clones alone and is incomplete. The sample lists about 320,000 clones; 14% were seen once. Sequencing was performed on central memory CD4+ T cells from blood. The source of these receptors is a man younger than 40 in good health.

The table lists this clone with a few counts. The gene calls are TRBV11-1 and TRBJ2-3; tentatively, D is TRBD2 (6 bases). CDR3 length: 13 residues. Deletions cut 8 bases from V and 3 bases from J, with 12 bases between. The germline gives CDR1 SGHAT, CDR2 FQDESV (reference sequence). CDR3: CASSSESTDTQYF. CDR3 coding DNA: TGTGCCAGCTCTAGCGAAAGTACAGATACGCAGTATTTT.

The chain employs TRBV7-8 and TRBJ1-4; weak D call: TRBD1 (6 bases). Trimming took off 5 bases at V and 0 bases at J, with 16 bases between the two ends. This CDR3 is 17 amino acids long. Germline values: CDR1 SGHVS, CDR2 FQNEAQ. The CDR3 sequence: CASSPLGTQATNEKLFF. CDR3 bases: TGTGCCAGCAGCCCTCTCGGGACACAGGCAACTAATGAAAAACTGTTTTTT.

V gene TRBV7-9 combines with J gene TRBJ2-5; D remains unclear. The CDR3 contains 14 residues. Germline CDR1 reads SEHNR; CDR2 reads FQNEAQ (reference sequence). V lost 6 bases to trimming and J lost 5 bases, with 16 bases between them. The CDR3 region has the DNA TGTGCCAGCAGTCCCTCCCCCGGACGGGAGACCCAGTACTTC. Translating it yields CASSPSPGRETQYF.